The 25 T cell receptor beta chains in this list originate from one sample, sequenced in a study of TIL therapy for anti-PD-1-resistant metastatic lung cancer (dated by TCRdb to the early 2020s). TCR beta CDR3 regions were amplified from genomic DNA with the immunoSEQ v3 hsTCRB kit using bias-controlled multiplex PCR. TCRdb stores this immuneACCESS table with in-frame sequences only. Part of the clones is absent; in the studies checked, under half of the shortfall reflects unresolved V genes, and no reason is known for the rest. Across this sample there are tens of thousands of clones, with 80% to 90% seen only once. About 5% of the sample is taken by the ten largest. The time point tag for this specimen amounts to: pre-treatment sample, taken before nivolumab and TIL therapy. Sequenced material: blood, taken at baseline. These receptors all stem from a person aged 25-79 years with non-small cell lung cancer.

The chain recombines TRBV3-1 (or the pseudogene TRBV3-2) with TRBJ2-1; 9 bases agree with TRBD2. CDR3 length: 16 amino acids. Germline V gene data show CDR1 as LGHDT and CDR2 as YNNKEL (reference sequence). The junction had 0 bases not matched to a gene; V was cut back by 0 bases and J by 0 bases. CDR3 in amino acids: CASSQDSGGSYNEQFF. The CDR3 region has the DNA TGTGCCAGCAGCCAAGATAGCGGGGGCTCCTACAATGAGCAGTTCTTC.

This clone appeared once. DNA for the CDR3: TGTGCCAGCAGCGTAGAGGGGAATGGGAACACCGGGGAGCTGTTTTTT. Translated, it gives CASSVEGNGNTGELFF. The rearrangement uses TRBV9 and TRBJ2-2, with a weak D call TRBD1 (5 bases). The CDR3 has 16 amino acids. The ends were cut back, 0 bases at V and 1 base at J, with 10 bases in the middle. The germline gives CDR1 SGDLS, CDR2 YYNGEE.

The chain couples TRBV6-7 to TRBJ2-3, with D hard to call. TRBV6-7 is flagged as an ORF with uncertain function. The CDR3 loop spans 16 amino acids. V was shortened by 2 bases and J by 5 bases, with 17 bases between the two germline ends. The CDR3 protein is CASSYGSAQLRDTQYF. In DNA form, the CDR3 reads TGTGCCAGCAGTTACGGATCGGCCCAGCTAAGAGATACGCAGTATTTT.

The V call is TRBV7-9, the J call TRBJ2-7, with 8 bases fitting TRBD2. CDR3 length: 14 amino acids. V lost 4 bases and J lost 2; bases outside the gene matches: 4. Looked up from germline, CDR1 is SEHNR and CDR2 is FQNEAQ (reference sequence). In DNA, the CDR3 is TGTGCCAGCAGCTCCGGGGGGGGTGCCTACGAGCAGTACTTC. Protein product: CASSSGGGAYEQYF.

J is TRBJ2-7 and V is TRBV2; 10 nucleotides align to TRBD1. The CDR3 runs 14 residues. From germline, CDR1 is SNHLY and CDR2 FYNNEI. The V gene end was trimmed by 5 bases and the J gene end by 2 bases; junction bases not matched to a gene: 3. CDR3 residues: CASSRDRGAYEQYF. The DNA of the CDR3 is TGTGCCAGCAGTCGGGACAGGGGCGCCTACGAGCAGTACTTC.

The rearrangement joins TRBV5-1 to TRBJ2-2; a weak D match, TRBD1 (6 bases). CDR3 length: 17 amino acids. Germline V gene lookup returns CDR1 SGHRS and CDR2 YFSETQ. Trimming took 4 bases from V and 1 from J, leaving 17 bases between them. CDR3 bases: TGCGCCAGCAGCCCCCCTGCGACAGGCGAGAACACCGGGGAGCTGTTTTTT. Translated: CASSPPATGENTGELFF.

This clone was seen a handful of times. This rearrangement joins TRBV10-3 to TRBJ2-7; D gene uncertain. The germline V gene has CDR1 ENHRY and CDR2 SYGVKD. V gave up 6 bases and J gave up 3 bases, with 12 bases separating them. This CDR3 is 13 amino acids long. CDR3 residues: CAIRTLDDYEQYF. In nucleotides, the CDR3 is TGTGCCATCAGAACCTTGGACGACTACGAGCAGTACTTC.

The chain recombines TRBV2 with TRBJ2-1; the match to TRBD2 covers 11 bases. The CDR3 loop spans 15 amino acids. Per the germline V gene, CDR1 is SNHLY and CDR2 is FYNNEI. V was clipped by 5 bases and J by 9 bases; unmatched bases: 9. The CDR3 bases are TGTGCCAGCAGTCTCCCGGTAGCGGGAGGGGGTGAGCAGTTCTTC. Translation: CASSLPVAGGGEQFF.

CDR3 sequence: CASVPPRINYGYTF. The CDR3 DNA follows: TGTGCCAGCGTCCCCCCGAGGATCAACTATGGCTACACCTTC. The genes are TRBV28 and TRBJ1-2; D remains ambiguous. V shed 8 bases and J shed 2 bases, with 15 bases lying between them. The CDR3 has 14 residues. The germline V gene has CDR1 MDHEN and CDR2 SYDVKM.

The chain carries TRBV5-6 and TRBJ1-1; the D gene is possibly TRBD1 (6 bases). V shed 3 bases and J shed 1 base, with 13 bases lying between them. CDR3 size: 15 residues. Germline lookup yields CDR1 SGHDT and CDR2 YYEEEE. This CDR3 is CASSSRTVWNTEAFF. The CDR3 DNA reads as TGTGCCAGCAGCTCCCGGACAGTTTGGAACACTGAAGCTTTCTTT.

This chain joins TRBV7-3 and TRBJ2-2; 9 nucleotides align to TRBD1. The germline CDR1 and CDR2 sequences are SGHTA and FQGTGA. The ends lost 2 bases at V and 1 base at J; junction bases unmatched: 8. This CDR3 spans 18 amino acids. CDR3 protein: CASSLLQTGGGNTGELFF. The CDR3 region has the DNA TGTGCCAGCAGCTTACTCCAGACAGGGGGTGGGAACACCGGGGAGCTGTTTTTT.

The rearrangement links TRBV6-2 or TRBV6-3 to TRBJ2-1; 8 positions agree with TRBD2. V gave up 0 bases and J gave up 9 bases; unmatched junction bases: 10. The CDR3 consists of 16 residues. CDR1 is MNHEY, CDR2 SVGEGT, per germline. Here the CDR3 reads CASSYSNQREHIEQFF. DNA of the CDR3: TGTGCCAGCAGTTACTCGAACCAGCGGGAGCATATTGAGCAGTTCTTC.

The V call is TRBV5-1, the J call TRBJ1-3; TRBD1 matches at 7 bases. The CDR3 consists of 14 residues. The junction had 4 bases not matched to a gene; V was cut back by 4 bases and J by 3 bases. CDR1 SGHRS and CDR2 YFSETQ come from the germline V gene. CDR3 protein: CASSLTGDGNTIYF. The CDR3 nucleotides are TGCGCCAGCAGCCTAACAGGGGATGGAAACACCATATATTTT.

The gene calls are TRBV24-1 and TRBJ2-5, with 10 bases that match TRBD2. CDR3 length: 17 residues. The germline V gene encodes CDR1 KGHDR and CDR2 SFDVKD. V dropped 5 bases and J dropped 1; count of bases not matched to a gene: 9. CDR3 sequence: CATSGIWTSGAQETQYF. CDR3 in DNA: TGTGCCACCAGTGGGATCTGGACTAGCGGCGCCCAAGAGACCCAGTACTTC.

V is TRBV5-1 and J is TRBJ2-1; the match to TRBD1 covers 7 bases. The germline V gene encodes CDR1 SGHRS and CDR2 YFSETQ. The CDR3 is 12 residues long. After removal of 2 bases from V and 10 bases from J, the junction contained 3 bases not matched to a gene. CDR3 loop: CASSLQGHEQFF. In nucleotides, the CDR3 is TGCGCCAGCAGCTTACAGGGGCACGAGCAGTTCTTC.

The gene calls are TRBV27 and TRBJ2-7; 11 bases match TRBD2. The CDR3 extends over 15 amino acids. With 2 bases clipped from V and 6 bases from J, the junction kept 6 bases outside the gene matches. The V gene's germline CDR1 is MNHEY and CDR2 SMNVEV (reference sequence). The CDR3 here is CASSLVGLAGGEQYF. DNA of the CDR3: TGTGCCAGCAGTTTAGTAGGGCTAGCGGGAGGCGAGCAGTACTTC.

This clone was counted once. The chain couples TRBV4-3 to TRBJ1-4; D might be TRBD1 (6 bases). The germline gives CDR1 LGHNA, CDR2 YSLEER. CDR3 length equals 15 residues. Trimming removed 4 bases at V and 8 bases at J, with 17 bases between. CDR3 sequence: CASSPQGYGGEKLFF. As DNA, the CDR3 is TGCGCCAGCAGCCCACAGGGATATGGGGGGGAAAAACTGTTTTTT.

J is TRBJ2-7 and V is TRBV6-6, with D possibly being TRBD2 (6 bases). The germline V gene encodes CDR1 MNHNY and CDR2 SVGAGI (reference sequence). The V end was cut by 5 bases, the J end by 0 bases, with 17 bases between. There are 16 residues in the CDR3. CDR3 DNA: TGTGCCAGCAGTAACCCCGGCGGGGCGGGCTCCTACGAGCAGTACTTC. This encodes CASSNPGGAGSYEQYF.

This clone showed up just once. Here the CDR3 reads CASSLDGTSPMDTQYF. CDR3 bases: TGCGCCAGCAGCTTGGACGGGACTTCCCCAATGGATACGCAGTATTTT. The J gene is TRBJ2-3, the V gene TRBV5-1; tentative D call: TRBD2 (6 bases). The CDR3 totals 16 residues. Germline assignment: CDR1 SGHRS and CDR2 YFSETQ. V was pared by 0 bases and J by 6 bases, with 17 bases between.

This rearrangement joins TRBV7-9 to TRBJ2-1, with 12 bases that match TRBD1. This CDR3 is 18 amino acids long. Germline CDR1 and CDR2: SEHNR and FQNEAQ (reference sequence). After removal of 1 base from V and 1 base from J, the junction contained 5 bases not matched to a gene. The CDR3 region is CASSLVSGQGASYNEQFF. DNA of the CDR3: TGTGCCAGCAGCTTAGTGTCGGGACAGGGGGCTTCCTACAATGAGCAGTTCTTC.

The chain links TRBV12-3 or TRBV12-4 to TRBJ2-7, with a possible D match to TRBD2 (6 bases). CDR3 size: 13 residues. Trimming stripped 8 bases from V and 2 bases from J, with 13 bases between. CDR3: CASGTGAAYEQYF. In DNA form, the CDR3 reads TGTGCCAGCGGAACGGGAGCTGCCTACGAGCAGTACTTC.

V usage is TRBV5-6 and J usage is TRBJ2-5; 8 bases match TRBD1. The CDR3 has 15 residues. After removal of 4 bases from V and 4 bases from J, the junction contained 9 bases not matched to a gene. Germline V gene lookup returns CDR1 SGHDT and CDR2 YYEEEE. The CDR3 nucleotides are TGTGCCAGCAGCATGGACAGGGCGGGTGGAGAGACCCAGTACTTC. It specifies CASSMDRAGGETQYF.

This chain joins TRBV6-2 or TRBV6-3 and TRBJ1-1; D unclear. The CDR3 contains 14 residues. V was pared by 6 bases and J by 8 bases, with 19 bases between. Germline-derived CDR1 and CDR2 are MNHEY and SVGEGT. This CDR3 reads CASSPNTMSEEAFF. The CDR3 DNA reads TGTGCCAGCAGCCCAAACACCATGTCTGAAGAAGCTTTCTTT.

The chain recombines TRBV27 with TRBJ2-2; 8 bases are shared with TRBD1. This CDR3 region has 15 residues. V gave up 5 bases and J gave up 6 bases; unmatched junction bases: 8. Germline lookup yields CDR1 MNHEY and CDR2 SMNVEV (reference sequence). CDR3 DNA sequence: TGTGCCAGCAGTACCCAGGGGGCGCGTTCCGGGGAGCTGTTTTTT. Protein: CASSTQGARSGELFF.

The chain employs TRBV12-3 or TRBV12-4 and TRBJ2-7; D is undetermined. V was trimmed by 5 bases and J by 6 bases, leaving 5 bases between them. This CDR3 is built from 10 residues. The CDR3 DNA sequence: TGTGCCAGCAGTGCCGGCGAGCAGTACTTC. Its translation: CASSAGEQYF.